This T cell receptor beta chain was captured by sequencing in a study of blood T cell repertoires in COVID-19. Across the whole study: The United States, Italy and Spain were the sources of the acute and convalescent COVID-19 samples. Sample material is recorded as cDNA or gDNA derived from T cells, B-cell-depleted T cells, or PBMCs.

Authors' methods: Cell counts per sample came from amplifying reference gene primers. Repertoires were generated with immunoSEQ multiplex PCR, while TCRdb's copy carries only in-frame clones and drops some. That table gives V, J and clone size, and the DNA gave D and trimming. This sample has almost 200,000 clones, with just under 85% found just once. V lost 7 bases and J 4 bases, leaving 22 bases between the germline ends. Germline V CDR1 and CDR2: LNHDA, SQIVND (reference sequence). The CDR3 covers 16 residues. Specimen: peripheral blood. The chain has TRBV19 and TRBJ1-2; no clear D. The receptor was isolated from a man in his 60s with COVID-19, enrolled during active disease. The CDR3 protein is CASTVESAAGSYGYTF. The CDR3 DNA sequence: TGTGCCAGTACCGTCGAGTCTGCAGCCGGGAGCTATGGCTACACCTTC. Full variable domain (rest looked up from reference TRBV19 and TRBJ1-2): DGGITQSPKYLFRKEGQNVTLSCEQNLNHDAMYWYRQDPGQGLRLIYYSQIVNDFQKGDIAEGYSVSREKKESFPLTVTSAQKNPTAFYLCASTVESAAGSYGYTFGSGTRLTVV.